The 5 T cell receptor beta chains in this list originate from one sample, sequenced in a study of cytomegalovirus exposure and HLA in healthy donors. Use of 60 Vbeta and 13 Jbeta primers characterized the PCR. Sequencing was performed with immunoSEQ multiplex PCR; in TCRdb, only in-frame clones are kept and a portion is missing. The sample holds some 77,000 clones, nearly 80% seen once. Sample: PBMCs. All receptors derive from a woman between 50 and 59 years old in good health and CMV-seropositive.

V and J are TRBV6-1 and TRBJ2-2, with TRBD2 matching over 13 bases. V was clipped by 4 bases and J by 4 bases; unmatched bases: 3. Germline V gene lookup returns CDR1 MNHNS and CDR2 SASEGT. This CDR3 is built from 16 residues. CDR3 bases: TGTGCCAGCAGTGGACTAGCGGGAGGAGGCACCGGGGAGCTGTTTTTT. Its translation is CASSGLAGGGTGELFF.

The chain couples TRBV5-6 to TRBJ1-4; a weak D match, TRBD1 (5 bases). Germline V lookup: CDR1 SGHDT, CDR2 YYEEEE. V was trimmed by 4 bases and J by 5 bases, leaving 18 bases between them. CDR3 length equals 16 residues. CDR3 in amino acids: CASSRKQTAGNEKLFF. The CDR3 coding sequence is TGTGCCAGCAGCCGCAAACAGACAGCAGGCAATGAAAAACTGTTTTTT.

The rearrangement joins TRBV18 to TRBJ1-1; D is perhaps TRBD1 (5 bases). V gave up 3 bases and J gave up 1 base, with 12 bases separating them. This CDR3 contains 15 residues. Looked up from germline, CDR1 is KGHSH and CDR2 is LQKENI. CDR3 nucleotide sequence: TGTGCCAGCTCACCGTCGGTGGACACGAACACTGAAGCTTTCTTT. The encoded protein is CASSPSVDTNTEAFF.

V usage is TRBV2 and J usage is TRBJ1-5; D not resolved. The CDR3 loop spans 14 amino acids. The germline gives CDR1 SNHLY, CDR2 FYNNEI. V lost 5 bases and J lost 1, with 9 bases in between. This CDR3 is CASSLGGSNQPQHF. The CDR3, as DNA: TGTGCCAGCAGTCTGGGAGGGAGCAATCAGCCCCAGCATTTT.

The V gene is TRBV15, the J gene TRBJ2-1; the D gene is possibly TRBD1 (6 bases). CDR1 LNHNV and CDR2 YYDKDF come from the germline V gene (reference sequence). V dropped 0 bases and J dropped 9 bases, with 12 bases sitting between them. This CDR3 comprises 14 residues. The CDR3 spells CATSRDLGGTEQFF. The CDR3 nucleotides read TGTGCCACCAGCAGAGACCTAGGGGGTACTGAGCAGTTCTTC.